One and the same sample provided the 22 T cell receptor beta chains below, sequenced in a study of blood T cell repertoires in COVID-19. The data were produced by immunoSEQ multiplex PCR, yet TCRdb's version contains in-frame clones alone and is incomplete. The sample includes fewer than 130,000 clones, roughly 85% of them seen just once. The sequencing input was peripheral blood. The receptors derive from a human donor in a cohort sampled during active COVID-19.

The rearrangement uses TRBV7-9 and TRBJ1-1; D unresolved. Trimming stripped 7 bases from V and 2 bases from J, with 11 bases between. Per germline, CDR1 SEHNR and CDR2 FQNEAQ (reference sequence). The CDR3 covers 13 residues. The CDR3: CASTQDTNTEAFF. The CDR3 coding sequence is TGTGCCAGCACCCAAGACACAAACACTGAAGCTTTCTTT.

The chain joins TRBV19 to TRBJ2-7, with D tentatively TRBD2 (6 bases). Germline V CDR1 and CDR2: LNHDA, SQIVND (reference sequence). This CDR3 region has 13 residues. Between the trimmed V and J ends, which lost 5 bases and 3 bases, there was a span of 11 bases. The DNA for the CDR3 is TGTGCCAGTAGTGGCCGGCGGGGCTACGAGCAGTACTTC. This encodes CASSGRRGYEQYF.

There are a few counts of this clone. The chain links TRBV9 to TRBJ2-7; 9 bases agree with TRBD1. Germline V gene lookup returns CDR1 SGDLS and CDR2 YYNGEE. The CDR3 has 15 amino acids. With 1 base clipped from V and 6 bases from J, the junction kept 8 bases outside the gene matches. The CDR3 protein is CASSVMPDRGAEQYF. DNA of the CDR3: TGTGCCAGCAGCGTAATGCCGGACAGGGGTGCCGAGCAGTACTTC.

The chain carries TRBV2 and TRBJ2-7, with 7 bases aligning to TRBD2. Germline assignment: CDR1 SNHLY and CDR2 FYNNEI. V was clipped by 7 bases and J by 5 bases; unmatched bases: 14. The CDR3 spans 15 residues. CDR3 residues: CASKLRREPSDEQYF. CDR3 nucleotide sequence: TGTGCCAGCAAGCTAAGGCGGGAGCCTTCGGACGAGCAGTACTTC.

V is TRBV11-2 and J is TRBJ2-3; the D is unclear. CDR1 and CDR2 from the germline V gene are SGHAT and FQNNGV. The CDR3 is 13 residues long. V was cut by 1 base and J by 3 bases, with 5 bases left in between. For the CDR3, the DNA is TGTGCCAGCAGCTTAGCGGGTACAGATACGCAGTATTTT. Encoded protein: CASSLAGTDTQYF.

This rearrangement joins TRBV9 to TRBJ2-1; D is ambiguous. Germline CDR1 and CDR2: SGDLS and YYNGEE. The CDR3 is made up of 18 amino acids. Trimming shortened V by 0 bases and J by 7 bases, and 23 bases separated the two germline ends. CDR3 amino acids: CASSVATGLAYAINEQFF. CDR3 nucleotides: TGTGCCAGCAGCGTAGCTACTGGGTTAGCCTATGCTATAAATGAGCAGTTCTTC.

The chain links TRBV19 to TRBJ1-6; D remains unclear. Per germline, CDR1 LNHDA and CDR2 SQIVND (reference sequence). The CDR3 contains 15 residues. The V end lost 4 bases, the J end lost 0 bases, and 7 bases lay between the germline ends. The CDR3: CASSTESSYNSPLHF. The CDR3 DNA reads TGTGCCAGTAGTACAGAGAGCTCCTATAATTCACCCCTCCACTTT.

This clone was seen a handful of times. The rearrangement uses TRBV19 and TRBJ1-5; TRBD1 might be the D (5 bases). The CDR3 has 19 residues. Germline V gene sequence: CDR1 LNHDA, CDR2 SQIVND (reference sequence). Trimming left V 3 bases short and J 4 bases short, with 25 bases between. CDR3 sequence (DNA): TGTGCCAGTAGTATTGGAATGGGAAGGCTGTGGAGGGGTAATCAGCCCCAGCATTTT. It specifies CASSIGMGRLWRGNQPQHF.

The J gene is TRBJ1-3, the V gene TRBV2; TRBD1 is a possible D gene (6 bases). Germline V lookup: CDR1 SNHLY, CDR2 FYNNEI. Trimming stripped 4 bases from V and 4 bases from J, with 8 bases between. CDR3 length equals 13 residues. Here the CDR3 reads CASSADRGNTIYF. The CDR3 DNA follows: TGTGCCAGCAGTGCCGACAGGGGAAACACCATATATTTT.

The chain links TRBV10-3 to TRBJ2-3; 10 nucleotides align to TRBD2. V trimming: 0 bases; J trimming: 4 bases; junction bases outside the gene matches: 10. CDR1 and CDR2 from the germline V gene are ENHRY and SYGVKD. This CDR3 comprises 18 residues. CDR3 nucleotides: TGTGCCATCAGTGAGTCGGGAACACTAGCGGGAAATGCAGATACGCAGTATTTT. Amino acid sequence: CAISESGTLAGNADTQYF.

The chain links TRBV2 to TRBJ1-4, with a weak D call TRBD1 (6 bases). V was cut by 7 bases and J by 3 bases, with 9 bases left in between. Germline V gene data show CDR1 as SNHLY and CDR2 as FYNNEI. This CDR3 has 13 amino acids. The CDR3 region has the DNA TGTGCCAGCACGACAGGTCCTAATGAAAAACTGTTTTTT. It yields the protein CASTTGPNEKLFF.

This chain joins TRBV30 and TRBJ2-1; the D gene is possibly TRBD2 (6 bases). This CDR3 is built from 15 residues. Germline assignment: CDR1 GTSNPN and CDR2 SVGIG (reference sequence). V gave up 4 bases and J gave up 8 bases, with 21 bases separating them. CDR3: CAWISPRGRRDEQFF. The CDR3 bases are TGTGCCTGGATTTCCCCCCGAGGTAGGAGGGATGAGCAGTTCTTC.

The V call is TRBV14, the J call TRBJ1-2, with 7 bases aligning to TRBD1. Germline-derived CDR1 and CDR2 are SGHDN and FVKESK. This CDR3 spans 14 amino acids. After removal of 2 bases from V and 7 bases from J, the junction contained 7 bases not matched to a gene. The CDR3, as DNA: TGTGCCAGCAGCCAAAACAGGGGCACGGGTGGCTACACCTTC. It yields the protein CASSQNRGTGGYTF.

The CDR3 region is CASSLSIRFVRGGYNEQFF. CDR3 nucleotide sequence: TGTGCCAGCAGTTTATCGATAAGGTTCGTAAGGGGGGGATACAATGAGCAGTTCTTC. The V call is TRBV27, the J call TRBJ2-1; TRBD2 might be the D (7 bases). CDR1 and CDR2 from the germline V gene are MNHEY and SMNVEV (reference sequence). Trimming pared 0 bases from V and 4 bases from J, leaving 22 bases between. The CDR3 is 19 amino acids.

J is TRBJ1-2 and V is TRBV5-1; 7 positions agree with TRBD1. The trim removed 4 bases at V and 4 bases at J, leaving 10 bases unmatched. The CDR3 loop spans 15 amino acids. The germline CDR1 and CDR2 sequences are SGHRS and YFSETQ. CDR3 residues: CASSVDREGPYGYTF. The DNA of the CDR3 is TGCGCCAGCAGCGTCGACAGGGAAGGCCCCTATGGCTACACCTTC.

CDR3: CASSVVGGLNTEAFF. The CDR3 region has the DNA TGTGCCAGCAGCGTAGTGGGGGGGTTGAACACTGAAGCTTTCTTT. V and J are TRBV9 and TRBJ1-1; maybe TRBD1 (5 bases). V was cut by 0 bases and J by 0 bases, with 9 bases left in between. There are 15 residues in the CDR3. Germline V CDR1 and CDR2: SGDLS, YYNGEE.

V and J are TRBV19 and TRBJ1-5, with 9 bases lining up with TRBD1. The CDR3 covers 18 residues. V dropped 4 bases and J dropped 6; count of bases not matched to a gene: 16. CDR1 is LNHDA, CDR2 SQIVND, per germline (reference sequence). CDR3 residues: CASSSSGTGFVVGQPQHF. CDR3 bases: TGTGCCAGTAGTAGCTCCGGGACAGGGTTTGTTGTAGGTCAGCCCCAGCATTTT. Drawing the rest from reference TRBV19 and TRBJ1-5, the complete variable domain is DGGITQSPKYLFRKEGQNVTLSCEQNLNHDAMYWYRQDPGQGLRLIYYSQIVNDFQKGDIAEGYSVSREKKESFPLTVTSAQKNPTAFYLCASSSSGTGFVVGQPQHFGDGTRLSIL.

The chain combines TRBV19 with TRBJ1-5, with 12 bases aligning to TRBD1. The trim removed 5 bases at V and 2 bases at J, leaving 10 bases unmatched. CDR1 is LNHDA and CDR2 is SQIVND in the germline V gene (reference sequence). This CDR3 comprises 18 residues. CDR3 region: CASSARDRGRKGNQPQHF. Written as DNA, the CDR3 is TGTGCCAGTAGTGCCCGGGACAGGGGGCGCAAGGGCAATCAGCCCCAGCATTTT.

The rearrangement joins TRBV5-8 to TRBJ2-7; D is unclear. Germline V lookup: CDR1 SGHTS, CDR2 YDEGEE. Trimming removed 2 bases at V and 0 bases at J, with 6 bases between. The CDR3 runs to 13 residues. This CDR3 reads CASSLRSSYEQYF. The CDR3 DNA follows: TGTGCCAGCAGCTTAAGGAGCTCCTACGAGCAGTACTTC.

The chain recombines TRBV28 with TRBJ1-3; D is unclear. The V gene lost 4 bases and the J gene lost 8 bases, with 6 bases spanning the gap. Germline V CDR1 and CDR2: MDHEN, SYDVKM. The CDR3 length is 11 residues. CDR3 coding DNA: TGTGCCAGCAGTTCCACGGACACCATATATTTT. Its protein is CASSSTDTIYF.

This chain joins TRBV7-9 and TRBJ2-3; 14 bases map to TRBD2. The V and J ends lost 4 bases and 5 bases, in that order; junction bases with no gene match: 11. The CDR3 length is 18 residues. CDR1 SEHNR and CDR2 FQNEAQ come from the germline V gene (reference sequence). In DNA, the CDR3 is TGTGCCAGCAGCTACCGTACGACTAGCGGGAGGGCCCAAGATACGCAGTATTTT. This translates into CASSYRTTSGRAQDTQYF.

The V call is TRBV28, the J call TRBJ1-1; the D gene is possibly TRBD1 (5 bases). The germline CDR1 and CDR2 sequences are MDHEN and SYDVKM. The CDR3 is 14 residues long. V was shortened by 3 bases and J by 1 base, with 9 bases between the two germline ends. CDR3 region: CASSFVDKNTEAFF. In DNA form, the CDR3 reads TGTGCCAGCAGTTTTGTGGACAAGAACACTGAAGCTTTCTTT.